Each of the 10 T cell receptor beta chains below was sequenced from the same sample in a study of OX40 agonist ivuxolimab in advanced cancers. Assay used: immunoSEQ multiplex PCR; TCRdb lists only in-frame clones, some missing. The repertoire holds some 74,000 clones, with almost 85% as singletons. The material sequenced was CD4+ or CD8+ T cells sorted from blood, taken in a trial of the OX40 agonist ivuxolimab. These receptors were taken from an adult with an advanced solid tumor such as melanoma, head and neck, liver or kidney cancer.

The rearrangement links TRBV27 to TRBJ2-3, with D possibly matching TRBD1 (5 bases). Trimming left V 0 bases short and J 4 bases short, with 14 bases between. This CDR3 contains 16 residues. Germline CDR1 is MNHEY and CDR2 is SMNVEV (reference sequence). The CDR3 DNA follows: TGTGCCAGCAGTTTATCGGGGCCAGGTAGGGCAGATACGCAGTATTTT. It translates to CASSLSGPGRADTQYF.

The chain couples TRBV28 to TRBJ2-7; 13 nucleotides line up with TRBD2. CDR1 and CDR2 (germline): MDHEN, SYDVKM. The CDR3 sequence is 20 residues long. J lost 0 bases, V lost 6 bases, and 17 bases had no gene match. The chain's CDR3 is CASSRLTSGGRGGSSYEQYF. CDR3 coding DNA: TGTGCCAGCAGCCGCCTGACTAGCGGGGGGCGAGGGGGGAGCTCCTACGAGCAGTACTTC.

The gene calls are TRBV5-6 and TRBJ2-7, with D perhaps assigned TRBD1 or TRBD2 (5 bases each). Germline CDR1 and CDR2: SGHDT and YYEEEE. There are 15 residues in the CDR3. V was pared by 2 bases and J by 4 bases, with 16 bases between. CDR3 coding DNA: TGTGCCAGCAGCTTCATGGGACGGTACATTTACGAGCAGTACTTC. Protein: CASSFMGRYIYEQYF.

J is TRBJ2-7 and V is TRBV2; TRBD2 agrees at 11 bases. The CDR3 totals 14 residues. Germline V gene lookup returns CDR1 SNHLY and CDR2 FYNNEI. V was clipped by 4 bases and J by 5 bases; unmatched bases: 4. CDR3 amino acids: CASSVLAGEDEQYF. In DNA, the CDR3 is TGTGCCAGCAGTGTACTAGCGGGAGAAGACGAGCAGTACTTC. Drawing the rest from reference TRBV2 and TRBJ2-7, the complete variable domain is EPEVTQTPSHQVTQMGQEVILRCVPISNHLYFYWYRQILGQKVEFLVSFYNNEISEKSEIFDDQFSVERPDGSNFTLKIRSTKLEDSAMYFCASSVLAGEDEQYFGPGTRLTVT.

The chain's CDR3 is CASSLGSEQYF. The DNA of the CDR3 is TGTGCCAGCAGTTTAGGTTCCGAGCAGTACTTC. The rearrangement links TRBV6-6 to TRBJ2-7; D gene ambiguous. CDR1 and CDR2 (germline): MNHNY, SVGAGI (reference sequence). V was trimmed by 4 bases and J by 6 bases, leaving 7 bases between them. The CDR3 covers 11 residues.

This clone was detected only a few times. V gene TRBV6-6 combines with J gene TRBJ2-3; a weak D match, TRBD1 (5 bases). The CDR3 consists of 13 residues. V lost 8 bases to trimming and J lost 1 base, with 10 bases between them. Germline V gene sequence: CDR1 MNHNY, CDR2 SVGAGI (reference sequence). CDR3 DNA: TGTGCCAGCGCAGGGTGGGGCACAGATACGCAGTATTTT. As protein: CASAGWGTDTQYF.

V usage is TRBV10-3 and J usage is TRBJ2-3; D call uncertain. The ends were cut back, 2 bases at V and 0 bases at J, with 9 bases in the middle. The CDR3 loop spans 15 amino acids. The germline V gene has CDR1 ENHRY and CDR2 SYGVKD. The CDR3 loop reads CAISEPAASTDTQYF. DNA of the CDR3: TGTGCCATCAGTGAGCCCGCGGCTAGCACAGATACGCAGTATTTT.

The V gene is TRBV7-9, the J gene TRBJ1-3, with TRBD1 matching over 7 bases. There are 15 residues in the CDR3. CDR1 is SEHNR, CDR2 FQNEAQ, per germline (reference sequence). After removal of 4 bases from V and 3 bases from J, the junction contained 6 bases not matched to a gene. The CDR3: CASSYRQGDGNTIYF. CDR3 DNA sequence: TGTGCCAGCAGCTACCGACAGGGCGATGGAAACACCATATATTTT.

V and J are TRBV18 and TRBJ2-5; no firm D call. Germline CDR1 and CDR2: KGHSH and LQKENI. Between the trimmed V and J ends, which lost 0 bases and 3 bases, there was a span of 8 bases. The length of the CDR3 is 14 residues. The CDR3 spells CASSPPSHEETQYF. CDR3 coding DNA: TGTGCCAGCTCACCACCTTCACACGAAGAGACCCAGTACTTC.

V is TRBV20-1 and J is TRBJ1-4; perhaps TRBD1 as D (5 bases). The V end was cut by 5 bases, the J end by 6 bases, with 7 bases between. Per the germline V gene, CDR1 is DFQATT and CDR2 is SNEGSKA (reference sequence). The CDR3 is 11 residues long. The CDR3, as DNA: TGCAGTGCTCTCAGGGATGAAAAACTGTTTTTT. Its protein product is CSALRDEKLFF.